This entry lists 12 T cell receptor beta chains sequenced from one sample in a study of blood T cell repertoires in COVID-19. The table came from immunoSEQ multiplex PCR; TCRdb's copy has only in-frame clones and leaves some out. The table shows roughly 170,000 clones, with 85% to 90% occurring only once. Sequencing was performed on peripheral blood. The receptors originated from a woman aged 70-85 years with COVID-19, enrolled during active disease.

The CDR3: CASSLSRGDVGMNTEAFF. DNA for the CDR3: TGTGCCAGCTCACTCAGCAGGGGGGACGTGGGCATGAACACTGAAGCTTTCTTT. This sequence joins TRBV18 and TRBJ1-1; 7 bases align to TRBD1. The germline V gene has CDR1 KGHSH and CDR2 LQKENI. The junction had 14 bases not matched to a gene; V was cut back by 4 bases and J by 0 bases. The CDR3 is made up of 18 amino acids.

The chain couples TRBV11-2 to TRBJ2-3; tentative D call: TRBD1 (5 bases). This CDR3 comprises 14 residues. The ends were cut back, 8 bases at V and 4 bases at J, with 16 bases in the middle. Germline V gene data show CDR1 as SGHAT and CDR2 as FQNNGV. This chain's CDR3 is CASLVGLVSDTQYF. The CDR3 nucleotides read TGTGCCAGCCTCGTGGGGCTAGTCTCAGATACGCAGTATTTT.

The chain couples TRBV15 to TRBJ2-5; possible D gene TRBD2, 5 bases. CDR3 length: 15 amino acids. Trimming removed 3 bases from V and 5 bases from J, with 16 bases in between. Per the germline V gene, CDR1 is LNHNV and CDR2 is YYDKDF (reference sequence). DNA of the CDR3: TGTGCCACCAGCAGGACTCTGACGGGAAGGGAGACCCAGTACTTC. It translates to CATSRTLTGRETQYF.

V usage is TRBV21-1 and J usage is TRBJ2-7; TRBD2 is taken as the D call from the table, unchecked against the DNA. TRBV21-1 is shown as a pseudogene. This CDR3 spans 15 amino acids. The CDR3 DNA follows: TGTGCCAGCAGTAATCCGGGACTAGCGGCCTACGAGCAGTACTTC. Protein sequence: CASSNPGLAAYEQYF.

The chain joins TRBV5-1 to TRBJ1-2, with D perhaps matching TRBD1 (5 bases). This CDR3 is built from 16 residues. The V end was cut by 7 bases, the J end by 0 bases, with 19 bases between. The germline V gene has CDR1 SGHRS and CDR2 YFSETQ. In nucleotides, the CDR3 is TGCGCCAGCCGACCTCAGGGTGGGTCAGCTAACTATGGCTACACCTTC. This gives the protein CASRPQGGSANYGYTF.

The rearrangement joins TRBV4-1 to TRBJ2-1, with D unclear. This CDR3 has 16 residues. V shed 0 bases and J shed 0 bases, with 9 bases lying between them. Germline assignment: CDR1 MGHRA and CDR2 YSYEKL. The CDR3 DNA reads TGCGCCAGCAGCCAAGACTGGTCGAGCTCCTACAATGAGCAGTTCTTC. Translated: CASSQDWSSSYNEQFF.

The chain links TRBV6-5 to TRBJ1-1; D is unclear. Deletions cut 10 bases from V and 0 bases from J, with 12 bases between. This CDR3 comprises 13 residues. Germline V gene data show CDR1 as MNHEY and CDR2 as SVGAGI. The chain's CDR3 is CATTVRMNTEAFF. The CDR3 DNA sequence: TGTGCCACCACGGTCCGAATGAACACTGAAGCTTTCTTT.

This rearrangement joins TRBV5-4 to TRBJ2-3, with TRBD2 matching 9 bases. This CDR3 contains 14 residues. V was pared by 8 bases and J by 1 base, with 5 bases of the junction left unmatched. Germline-derived CDR1 and CDR2 are SGHNT and YYREEE (reference sequence). CDR3 nucleotide sequence: TGTGCCAGTTCGAGGACTAGCGGCACAGATACGCAGTATTTT. Its protein is CASSRTSGTDTQYF. The full variable domain, rest sourced from reference TRBV5-4 and TRBJ2-3, is ETGVTQSPTHLIKTRGQQVTLRCSSQSGHNTVSWYQQALGQGPQFIFQYYREEENGRGNFPPRFSGLQFPNYSSELNVNALELDDSALYLCASSRTSGTDTQYFGPGTRLTVL.

The CDR3 spells CAWSVSAGWTEAFF. CDR3 DNA sequence: TGTGCCTGGAGTGTATCGGCAGGGTGGACTGAAGCTTTCTTT. The J gene is TRBJ1-1, the V gene TRBV30; possible D gene TRBD1, 5 bases. Germline CDR1 reads GTSNPN; CDR2 reads SVGIG (reference sequence). V lost 0 bases, J lost 5 bases, and 13 bases lay in between. The CDR3 sequence is 14 residues long. Together with reference TRBV30 and TRBJ1-1, the CDR3 gives the full variable domain: SQTIHQWPATLVQPVGSPLSLECTVEGTSNPNLYWYRQAAGRGLQLLFYSVGIGQISSEVPQNLSASRPQDRQFILSSKKLLLSDSGFYLCAWSVSAGWTEAFFGQGTRLTVV.

V usage is TRBV5-6 and J usage is TRBJ1-1, with 12 bases fitting TRBD1. The CDR3 is 17 residues long. Trimming removed 4 bases from V and 3 bases from J; junction bases left unmatched: 10. Germline V gene sequence: CDR1 SGHDT, CDR2 YYEEEE. The CDR3 DNA reads as TGTGCCAGCAGCGGTGGGACAGGGGGCATTTCCGACACTGAAGCTTTCTTT. Translation: CASSGGTGGISDTEAFF.

This clone occurred once. The V and J genes are TRBV4-2 and TRBJ1-2; D is possibly TRBD1 (5 bases). Per the germline V gene, CDR1 is LGHNA and CDR2 is YNFKEQ. This CDR3 contains 15 residues. V was trimmed by 3 bases and J by 3 bases, leaving 14 bases between them. CDR3 region: CASSQPGRGYYGYTF. In DNA, the CDR3 is TGTGCCAGCAGCCAGCCCGGGCGGGGGTACTATGGCTACACCTTC.

The rearrangement uses TRBV30 and TRBJ1-6; D is perhaps TRBD1 (5 bases). The V gene's germline CDR1 is GTSNPN and CDR2 SVGIG (reference sequence). The CDR3 has 14 residues. Between the trimmed V and J ends, which lost 7 bases and 5 bases, there was a span of 15 bases. DNA for the CDR3: TGTGCCTTCAACCCCGGGGGAGATAATTCACCCCTCCACTTT. This sequence encodes CAFNPGGDNSPLHF.